Listed below are T cell receptor beta chains from one sample, sequenced in a study of cytomegalovirus exposure and HLA in healthy donors. The table came from immunoSEQ multiplex PCR; TCRdb's copy has only in-frame clones and leaves some out. The data show a few hundred thousand clones, with around 90% seen just once and 0.9% to 1% held by the top ten. The sequencing sample was made of PBMCs. The receptor source for this set is a man aged 25-45 years in good health and CMV-seronegative. Each CDR3 is given with its conserved first and last residue. The D gene is left open where the match is weak. Clone size is not always given. Where it is, it says once, few, many or a class for expanded clones.

CDR3 DNA,CDR3 protein,J gene,clone size,D gene,V gene
TGTGCCAGCAGCTCCCCGGCGGGTGGGAGCACCGGGGAGCTGTTTTTT,CASSSPAGGSTGELFF,TRBJ2-2,.,.,TRBV7-9
TGTGCCAGCAGTCCGGGACAGGGGGCTTACGAGCAGTACTTC,CASSPGQGAYEQYF,TRBJ2-7,.,TRBD1,TRBV6-5
TGTGCCAGCAGCCCTCGGACGGGGTCTAACTATGGCTACACCTTC,CASSPRTGSNYGYTF,TRBJ1-2,few,.,TRBV7-9
TGTGCCAGCAGCGTAGCGAATGGACAGGGTTTTATTGAGACCCAGTACTTC,CASSVANGQGFIETQYF,TRBJ2-5,.,TRBD1,TRBV9
TGTGCCAGCCAGGCGGGGGGGCCTCGGGGGAGCACAGATACGCAGTATTTT,CASQAGGPRGSTDTQYF,TRBJ2-3,few,TRBD2,TRBV2
TGCGCCAGCAGCTCCGGACTAGCGGGGGGGCCAGGCACCGGGGAGCTGTTTTTT,CASSSGLAGGPGTGELFF,TRBJ2-2,.,TRBD2,TRBV5-1
TGTGCCAGCAAAGAACTTCGGACGGGGGGGGACACCATATATTTT,CASKELRTGGDTIYF,TRBJ1-3,.,.,TRBV28
TGTGCCAGCAGCGACGGGGTAACCTACGAGCAGTACTTC,CASSDGVTYEQYF,TRBJ2-7,.,.,TRBV7-9
TGTGCCAGCAGTTACTCCTCGAGCCTCTCCTACGAGCAGTACTTC,CASSYSSSLSYEQYF,TRBJ2-7,.,.,TRBV6-5
TGTGCCAGCAGCACCCTGGGACAACCAAGTAATTCACCCCTCCACTTT,CASSTLGQPSNSPLHF,TRBJ1-6,.,.,TRBV7-8
TGTGCCAGCAGAGGACAGAGCAATCAGCCCCAGCATTTT,CASRGQSNQPQHF,TRBJ1-5,.,.,TRBV6-5
TGCGCCAGCAGCCAAGATGGGACAGGGCATTCACCCCTCCACTTT,CASSQDGTGHSPLHF,TRBJ1-6,.,TRBD1,TRBV4-1
TGTGCCTGGGGGGACACCAACTCCTATAATTCACCCCTCCACTTT,CAWGDTNSYNSPLHF,TRBJ1-6,once,.,TRBV30
TGCGCCAGCAGCTCGGTTGGGCCCGAAAAACTGTTTTTT,CASSSVGPEKLFF,TRBJ1-4,once,.,TRBV5-1
TGTGCCAGCAGTGGGCGGACTAGCGGCTACACAGATACGCAGTATTTT,CASSGRTSGYTDTQYF,TRBJ2-3,.,TRBD2,TRBV2
TGCGCCAGCAGCCAAGATCCCGTTCGTACTCTCAATGAGCAGTTCTTC,CASSQDPVRTLNEQFF,TRBJ2-1,.,.,TRBV4-3
TGTGCCAGCAGTTACCTTGGACAGCGCGATCAGCCCCAGCATTTT,CASSYLGQRDQPQHF,TRBJ1-5,.,.,TRBV6-5
TGTGCCAGCCGACAGACACATAACCACGAGCAGTACTTC,CASRQTHNHEQYF,TRBJ2-7,few,.,TRBV6-1
TGCAGCGTTAACAGGGGAGCGAACACCGGGGAGCTGTTTTTT,CSVNRGANTGELFF,TRBJ2-2,.,TRBD1,TRBV29-1
TGCGCCAGCAGCTTGGTTGGCAATTACAATGAGCAGTTCTTC,CASSLVGNYNEQFF,TRBJ2-1,once,.,TRBV5-1
TGTGCCAGCAGTCAAAGGGGGCTCTCGGGGTATAATTCACCCCTCCACTTT,CASSQRGLSGYNSPLHF,TRBJ1-6,.,TRBD1,TRBV9
TGCGCCAGCAGCTTGGCCCTGGGGGGAGTCGGGGAGCTGTTTTTT,CASSLALGGVGELFF,TRBJ2-2,.,.,TRBV5-1
TGTGCCAGCAGCTGGGACAGGGGGATCTACGAGCAGTACTTC,CASSWDRGIYEQYF,TRBJ2-7,once,TRBD1,TRBV5-6
TGCAGCGTCCGGGAGGGGGGCAGGGATACGCAGTATTTT,CSVREGGRDTQYF,TRBJ2-3,once,TRBD2,TRBV29-1
TGCGCCAGCAGCCGGATGGGGCTCCAAGAGACCCAGTACTTC,CASSRMGLQETQYF,TRBJ2-5,.,.,TRBV4-1
TGTGCCAGCCTTAGGGACAGGGAATCCCTCCGAGAGACCCAGTACTTC,CASLRDRESLRETQYF,TRBJ2-5,.,TRBD1,TRBV2
TGTGCCAGCAGCTTGTCTGGGACAGGGGGCTCCCCTGAAGCTTTCTTT,CASSLSGTGGSPEAFF,TRBJ1-1,.,TRBD1,TRBV5-4
TGTGCCAGCAGCTCCTTGGCACAGAGCTACGAGCAGTACTTC,CASSSLAQSYEQYF,TRBJ2-7,.,.,TRBV9
TGTGCCAGCAGTATGACAGTTTTCAAAGAGGCTTTCTTT,CASSMTVFKEAFF,TRBJ1-1,.,.,TRBV6-1
TGTGCCATCAGCGGACAGGGGGCAGGGACTGAAGCTTTCTTT,CAISGQGAGTEAFF,TRBJ1-1,.,TRBD1,TRBV10-3
TGTGCCATCAGTTTAGCGGGGGGCACCGGGGAGCTGTTTTTT,CAISLAGGTGELFF,TRBJ2-2,once,TRBD2,TRBV10-3
TGTGCCTGGAGTGTAACCCCGGGACAGGGTGGAATGAAGACCCAGTACTTC,CAWSVTPGQGGMKTQYF,TRBJ2-5,.,TRBD1,TRBV30
TGTGCCAGCAGCTTACGGCGGAGCGGAAGCAATCAGCCCCAGCATTTT,CASSLRRSGSNQPQHF,TRBJ1-5,.,.,TRBV5-6
TGTGCCAGCAGCGGGGACAGGCGGCGGGGTGGCTACACCTTC,CASSGDRRRGGYTF,TRBJ1-2,once,TRBD1,TRBV5-6
TGTGCCAGCAGCTTCCCCAGACAGGGCAACTATGGCTACACCTTC,CASSFPRQGNYGYTF,TRBJ1-2,.,TRBD1,TRBV5-6
TGTGCCAGCAGAGAGCCCCTATCCTACGAGCAGTACTTC,CASREPLSYEQYF,TRBJ2-7,.,.,TRBV2
TGTGCCAGCAGCAAAGACGAGGGTGCGGGGGGGCAAGACACCGGGGAGCTGTTTTTT,CASSKDEGAGGQDTGELFF,TRBJ2-2,once,.,TRBV21-1
TGCGCCAGCAGCGCCGCCGAAACAGGGGGCCGTGATGGCTACACCTTC,CASSAAETGGRDGYTF,TRBJ1-2,.,TRBD1,TRBV5-1
TGTGCCAGCAGTGAACCGGGACAGGGCGGACAGCCCCAGCATTTT,CASSEPGQGGQPQHF,TRBJ1-5,.,TRBD1,TRBV6-1
TGTGCCAGCAGCCCCGGACAGGGACTTGCCAAAAACATTCAGTACTTC,CASSPGQGLAKNIQYF,TRBJ2-4,.,TRBD1,TRBV13
TGTGCCAGCAGTGTAGCCGGGACAAGATATGCCGGGGAGCTGTTTTTT,CASSVAGTRYAGELFF,TRBJ2-2,.,.,TRBV6-1
TGTGCCAGCAGCATACTGACTGGCTCTGGGGCCAACGTCCTGACTTTC,CASSILTGSGANVLTF,TRBJ2-6,few,.,TRBV5-6
TGTGCCAGTAGTGGGGGGGCAGGCACAGATACGCAGTATTTT,CASSGGAGTDTQYF,TRBJ2-3,.,.,TRBV19
TGTGCCAGCTCACCATACGGGGGGCGCCACGAGCAGTACTTC,CASSPYGGRHEQYF,TRBJ2-7,.,.,TRBV18
TGTGCCAGCAGGCCAAGCGGGGGGTTTGTGGAGACCCAGTACTTC,CASRPSGGFVETQYF,TRBJ2-5,once,TRBD2,TRBV6-6